This T cell receptor beta chain was found in a study of response to subunit inactivated influenza vaccine. TCRdb processed the RT-PCR reads anew with MiXCR; each CDR3 protein has one entry. Of just under 550,000 distinct CDR3 sequences detected, under 30% appear once; the ten largest clones hold under 3.5%. V lost 5 bases and J lost 7, with 9 bases in between. The CDR3 is 12 amino acids. This clonotype was detected a few times. Another study also made use of these data, one on T cells expressing NK-cell markers. That paper adds: As the method of synthesis, 5'RACE template switching with UMIs yielded TCR beta cDNA. Underlying the TCR beta repertoires were sorted CD3+CD56+NKG2C+, CD3+CD56+NKG2C- and CD3+CD56-NKG2C+ T cells. Certain NKG2C+ T cell clones were expanded, and their HCMV specificity remained unclear.

This sequence was found in a man aged 50-60 years who received an inactivated influenza vaccine. The chain uses TRBV12-3 or TRBV12-4 and TRBJ2-1; no definite D call. Sequencing used CD4+ T cells sorted from PBMCs, obtained 12 days after vaccination. CDR3 sequence (DNA): TGTGCCAGCAGTCTTCCCCCTAATGAGCAGTTCTTC. Protein: CASSLPPNEQFF.